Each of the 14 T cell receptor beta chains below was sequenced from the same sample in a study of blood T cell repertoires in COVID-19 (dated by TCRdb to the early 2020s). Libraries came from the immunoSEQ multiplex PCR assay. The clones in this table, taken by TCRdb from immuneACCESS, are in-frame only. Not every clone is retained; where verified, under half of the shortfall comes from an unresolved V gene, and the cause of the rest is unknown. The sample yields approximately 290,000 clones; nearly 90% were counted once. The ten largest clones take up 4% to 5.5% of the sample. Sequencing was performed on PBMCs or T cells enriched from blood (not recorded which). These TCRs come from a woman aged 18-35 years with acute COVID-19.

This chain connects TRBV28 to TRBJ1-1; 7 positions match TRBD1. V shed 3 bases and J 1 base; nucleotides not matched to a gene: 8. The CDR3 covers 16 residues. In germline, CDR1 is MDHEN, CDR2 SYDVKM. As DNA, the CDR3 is TGTGCCAGCAGTTTCCCGACAGGGAAAACGAACACTGAAGCTTTCTTT. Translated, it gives CASSFPTGKTNTEAFF.

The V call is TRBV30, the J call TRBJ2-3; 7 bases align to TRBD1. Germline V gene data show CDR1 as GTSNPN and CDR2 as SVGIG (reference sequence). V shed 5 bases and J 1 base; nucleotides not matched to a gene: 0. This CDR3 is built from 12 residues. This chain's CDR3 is CAWDRGTDTQYF. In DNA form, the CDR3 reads TGTGCCTGGGACAGGGGCACAGATACGCAGTATTTT.

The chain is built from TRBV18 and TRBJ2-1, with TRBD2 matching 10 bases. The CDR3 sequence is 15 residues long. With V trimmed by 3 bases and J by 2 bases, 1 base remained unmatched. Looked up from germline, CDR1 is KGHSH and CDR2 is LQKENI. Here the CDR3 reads CASSPLAGAYNEQFF. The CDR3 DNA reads TGTGCCAGCTCACCGCTAGCGGGGGCCTACAATGAGCAGTTCTTC.

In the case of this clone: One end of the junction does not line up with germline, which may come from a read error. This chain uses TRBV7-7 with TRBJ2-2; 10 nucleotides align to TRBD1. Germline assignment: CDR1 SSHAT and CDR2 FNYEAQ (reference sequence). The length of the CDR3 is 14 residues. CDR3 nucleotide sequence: TGTGCTAGCAGCGCGGGACAGGGGACCGGGGAGCTGTTTTTT. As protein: CASSAGQGTGELFF.

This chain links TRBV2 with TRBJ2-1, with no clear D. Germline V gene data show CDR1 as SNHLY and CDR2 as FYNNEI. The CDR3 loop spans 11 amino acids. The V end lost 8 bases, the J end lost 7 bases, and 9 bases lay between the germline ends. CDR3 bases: TGTGCCAGCCCCCCCCCAAATGAGCAGTTCTTC. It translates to CASPPPNEQFF.

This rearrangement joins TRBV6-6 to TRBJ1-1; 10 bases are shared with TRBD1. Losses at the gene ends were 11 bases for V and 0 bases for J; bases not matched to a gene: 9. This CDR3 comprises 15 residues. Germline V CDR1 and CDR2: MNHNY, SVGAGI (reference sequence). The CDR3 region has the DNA TGTGCCGCCCGGGACAGGGGATACTTGAACACTGAAGCTTTCTTT. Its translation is CAARDRGYLNTEAFF.

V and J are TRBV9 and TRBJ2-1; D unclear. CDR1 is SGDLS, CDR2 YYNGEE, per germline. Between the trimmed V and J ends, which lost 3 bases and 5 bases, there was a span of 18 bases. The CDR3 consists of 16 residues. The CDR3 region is CASSANPTLVNNEQFF. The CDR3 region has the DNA TGTGCCAGCAGCGCAAACCCGACTCTCGTGAACAATGAGCAGTTCTTC.

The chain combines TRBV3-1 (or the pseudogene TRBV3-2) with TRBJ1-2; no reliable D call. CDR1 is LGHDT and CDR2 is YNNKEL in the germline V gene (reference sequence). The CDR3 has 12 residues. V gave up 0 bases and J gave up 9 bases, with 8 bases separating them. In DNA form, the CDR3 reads TGTGCCAGCAGCCAAGAGGGGAGGAGCTACACCTTC. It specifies CASSQEGRSYTF.

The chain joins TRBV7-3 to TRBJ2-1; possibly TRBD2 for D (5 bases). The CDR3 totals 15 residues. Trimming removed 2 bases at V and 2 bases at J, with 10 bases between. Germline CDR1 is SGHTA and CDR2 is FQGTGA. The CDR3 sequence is CASSLEGAPYNEQFF. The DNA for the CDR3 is TGTGCCAGCAGCTTAGAGGGAGCCCCCTACAATGAGCAGTTCTTC.

This CDR3 is CASTPAGVWNTEAFF. CDR3 coding DNA: TGTGCCAGCACCCCGGCGGGGGTCTGGAACACTGAAGCTTTCTTT. The chain links TRBV5-8 to TRBJ1-1; perhaps TRBD1 as D (5 bases). CDR1 SGHTS and CDR2 YDEGEE come from the germline V gene. The CDR3 extends over 15 amino acids. Between the trimmed V and J ends, which lost 6 bases and 1 base, there was a span of 16 bases.

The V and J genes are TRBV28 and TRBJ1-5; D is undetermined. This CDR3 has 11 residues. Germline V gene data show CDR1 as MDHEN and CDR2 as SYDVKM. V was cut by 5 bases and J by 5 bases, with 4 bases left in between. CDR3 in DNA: TGTGCCAGCAGTCCTTATCAGCCCCAGCATTTT. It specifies CASSPYQPQHF.

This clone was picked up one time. The CDR3 region has the DNA TGTGCCAGCACCGCTTTGGGGGGGTACAGCTCCTACGAGCAGTACTTC. This sequence encodes CASTALGGYSSYEQYF. The chain is built from TRBV28 and TRBJ2-7; 7 nucleotides match TRBD2. Germline CDR1 and CDR2: MDHEN and SYDVKM. This CDR3 is 16 amino acids long. With V trimmed by 7 bases and J by 0 bases, 12 bases remained unmatched.

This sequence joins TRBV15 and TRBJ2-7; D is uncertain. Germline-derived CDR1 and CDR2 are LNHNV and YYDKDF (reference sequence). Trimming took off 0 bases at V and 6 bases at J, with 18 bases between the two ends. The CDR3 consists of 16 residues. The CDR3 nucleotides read TGTGCCACCAGCAGAGATCCGACATCCTCTTCGGCCGAGCAGTACTTC. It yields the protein CATSRDPTSSSAEQYF.

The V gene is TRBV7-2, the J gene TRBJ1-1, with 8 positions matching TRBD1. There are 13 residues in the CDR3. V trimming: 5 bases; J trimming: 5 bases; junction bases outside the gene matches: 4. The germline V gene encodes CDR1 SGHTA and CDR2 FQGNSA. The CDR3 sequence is CASSPRQGTEAFF. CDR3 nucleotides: TGTGCCAGCAGCCCTAGACAGGGGACTGAAGCTTTCTTT.